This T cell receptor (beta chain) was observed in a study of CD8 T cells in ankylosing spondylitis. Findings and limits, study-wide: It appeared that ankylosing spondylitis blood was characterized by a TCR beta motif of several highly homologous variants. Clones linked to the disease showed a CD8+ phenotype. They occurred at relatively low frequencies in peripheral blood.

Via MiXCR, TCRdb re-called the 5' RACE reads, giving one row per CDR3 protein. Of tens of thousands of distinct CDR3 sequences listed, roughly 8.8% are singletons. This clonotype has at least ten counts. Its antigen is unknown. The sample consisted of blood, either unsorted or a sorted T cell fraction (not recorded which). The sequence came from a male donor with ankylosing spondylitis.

The CDR3 reads CSARLGQRTGELFF. The DNA of the CDR3 is TGCAGTGCTAGACTCGGTCAGCGCACCGGGGAGCTGTTTTTT. The chain is built from TRBV20-1 and TRBJ2-2; no firm D call. Looked up from germline, CDR1 is DFQATT and CDR2 is SNEGSKA (reference sequence). The CDR3 is 14 residues long. V lost 2 bases, J lost 4 bases, and 11 bases lay in between.